This TCR beta chain originates from a study of cytomegalovirus exposure and HLA in healthy donors. Note on this clone: Its antigen remains unidentified.

The CDR3 runs to 14 residues. The junction had 8 bases not matched to a gene; V was cut back by 10 bases and J by 0 bases. CDR1 SGHRS and CDR2 YFSETQ come from the germline V gene. The PCR ran on 60 Vbeta and 13 Jbeta primers. Profiling relied on immunoSEQ multiplex PCR, and the TCRdb table lists in-frame clones only, not all of them. Of some 150,000 clones in the sample, around 79% were seen once. Study-wide points: Some TCR beta chains (roughly 160 of them) were listed as cytomegalovirus-associated. Presence/absence analyses assumed roughly uniform sequencing depth across donors.

The material sequenced was PBMCs. The chain is built from TRBV5-1 and TRBJ2-7; 9 bases match TRBD2. The TCR sequence derives from a male donor in good health and CMV-seronegative. The CDR3 here is CACSTSGLSYEQYF. Here the CDR3 DNA reads TGCGCCTGTTCGACTAGCGGCCTCTCCTACGAGCAGTACTTC.